Listed below are T cell receptor beta chains from one sample, sequenced in a study of Tregs in tolerant kidney transplant recipients. Profiled with immunoSEQ multiplex PCR; TCRdb holds only in-frame clones, not every one. Among 240,000 or so clones, roughly 80% were seen once, and the ten largest hold around 0.68%. Material for sequencing was CD4+ T cells from blood. The receptors originated from a human donor in good health. The CDR3 runs from the conserved cysteine through the conserved F or W. The D gene is left open where the match is weak. Rows give clone size only sometimes, using once, few, many, or a class for an expanded clone.

abundance	d_gene	v_gene	j_gene	CDR3aa	CDR3nt
.	.	TRBV12-5	TRBJ2-1	CASGLQGSSEQFF	TGTGCTAGTGGTTTGCAAGGGAGTTCGGAGCAGTTCTTC
.	TRBD1	TRBV5-4	TRBJ2-2	CASFRQGESTGELFF	TGTGCCAGCTTTCGACAGGGAGAGAGCACCGGGGAGCTGTTTTTT
.	TRBD1	TRBV6-6	TRBJ1-2	CASSWDRGRSKWGYTF	TGTGCCAGCAGTTGGGACAGGGGGCGCTCGAAATGGGGCTACACCTTC
.	TRBD2	TRBV7-8	TRBJ2-1	CASRLVRGAGDEQFF	TGTGCCAGCAGGCTAGTCAGGGGAGCGGGGGATGAGCAGTTCTTC
.	.	TRBV18	TRBJ1-5	CASSPAGIDQPQHF	TGTGCCAGCTCACCAGCAGGGATCGATCAGCCCCAGCATTTT
.	.	TRBV6-5	TRBJ2-7	CASSYSIRYEQYF	TGTGCCAGCAGTTACTCGATCCGGTACGAGCAGTACTTC
.	.	TRBV29-1	TRBJ1-1	CSVEDAVRFEAFF	TGCAGCGTTGAAGATGCGGTGCGGTTCGAAGCTTTCTTT
.	TRBD1	TRBV27	TRBJ1-1	CASSPYRGLGDTEAFF	TGTGCCAGCAGTCCCTACAGGGGATTAGGGGACACTGAAGCTTTCTTT
few	.	TRBV27	TRBJ1-4	CASKQGRVATNEKLFF	TGTGCCAGCAAACAAGGGAGGGTTGCAACTAATGAAAAACTGTTTTTT
.	.	TRBV6-1	TRBJ2-7	CASSFSRTNYEQYF	TGTGCCAGCAGTTTTTCGCGGACTAACTACGAGCAGTACTTC
.	TRBD2	TRBV4-2	TRBJ2-3	CASSLAGLAGTDTQYF	TGTGCCAGCAGCCTCGCTGGACTAGCAGGCACAGATACGCAGTATTTT
.	TRBD1	TRBV11-2	TRBJ1-2	CASSSGQGEYGYTF	TGTGCCAGCAGCTCAGGACAGGGGGAGTATGGCTACACCTTC
.	TRBD1	TRBV18	TRBJ2-6	CASSPGQGGGANVLTF	TGTGCCAGCTCACCCGGACAGGGAGGTGGGGCCAACGTCCTGACTTTC
.	TRBD2	TRBV11-2	TRBJ2-1	CASSFITSGNNEQFF	TGTGCCAGCAGCTTTATTACTAGCGGGAACAATGAGCAGTTCTTC
.	TRBD1	TRBV29-1	TRBJ2-7	CSGRQGSSYEQYF	TGCAGCGGCAGACAGGGGTCTTCCTACGAGCAGTACTTC
.	.	TRBV7-8	TRBJ2-5	CASSLATFGGETQYF	TGTGCCAGCAGCTTAGCGACGTTTGGGGGAGAGACCCAGTACTTC
.	.	TRBV7-3	TRBJ2-1	CASSLLVVSYNEQFF	TGTGCCAGCAGCTTATTGGTTGTGTCCTACAATGAGCAGTTCTTC
.	TRBD1	TRBV6-4	TRBJ1-2	CASSLWGQANYGYTF	TGTGCCAGCAGCCTATGGGGACAGGCGAACTATGGCTACACCTTC
.	.	TRBV7-2	TRBJ2-3	CASSPRRGKTDTQYF	TGTGCCAGCAGCCCCCGTCGAGGGAAGACAGATACGCAGTATTTT
.	TRBD2	TRBV2	TRBJ2-1	CASSETSGGNEQFF	TGTGCCAGCAGTGAAACTAGCGGGGGAAATGAGCAGTTCTTC
.	.	TRBV6-1	TRBJ2-7	CASSEDSGGGEQYF	TGTGCCAGCAGTGAAGATTCTGGGGGTGGCGAGCAGTACTTC
few	TRBD1	TRBV2	TRBJ1-3	CASSGRTGSGNTIYF	TGTGCCAGCAGTGGTAGGACAGGCTCTGGAAACACCATATATTTT
.	.	TRBV30	TRBJ1-1	CAWSVRYGGAFF	TGTGCCTGGAGTGTACGTTACGGAGGGGCTTTCTTT
.	.	TRBV28	TRBJ1-6	CASSLGPSGRNSPLHF	TGTGCCAGCAGTTTAGGCCCCAGCGGGCGTAATTCACCCCTCCACTTT
.	TRBD1	TRBV27	TRBJ1-5	CASSRGTGGLSNQPQHF	TGTGCCAGCAGCCGAGGGACAGGGGGCTTGAGCAATCAGCCCCAGCATTTT
.	TRBD1	TRBV7-2	TRBJ1-2	CASSSKGQTLGYTF	TGTGCCAGCAGCTCAAAGGGACAGACCTTGGGCTACACCTTC
.	.	TRBV4-1	TRBJ2-3	CASSQDRDTQYF	TGCGCCAGCAGCCAAGATCGTGATACGCAGTATTTT
.	.	TRBV30	TRBJ1-2	CAWSVSTVSYGYTF	TGTGCCTGGAGTGTTTCGACCGTAAGCTATGGCTACACCTTC